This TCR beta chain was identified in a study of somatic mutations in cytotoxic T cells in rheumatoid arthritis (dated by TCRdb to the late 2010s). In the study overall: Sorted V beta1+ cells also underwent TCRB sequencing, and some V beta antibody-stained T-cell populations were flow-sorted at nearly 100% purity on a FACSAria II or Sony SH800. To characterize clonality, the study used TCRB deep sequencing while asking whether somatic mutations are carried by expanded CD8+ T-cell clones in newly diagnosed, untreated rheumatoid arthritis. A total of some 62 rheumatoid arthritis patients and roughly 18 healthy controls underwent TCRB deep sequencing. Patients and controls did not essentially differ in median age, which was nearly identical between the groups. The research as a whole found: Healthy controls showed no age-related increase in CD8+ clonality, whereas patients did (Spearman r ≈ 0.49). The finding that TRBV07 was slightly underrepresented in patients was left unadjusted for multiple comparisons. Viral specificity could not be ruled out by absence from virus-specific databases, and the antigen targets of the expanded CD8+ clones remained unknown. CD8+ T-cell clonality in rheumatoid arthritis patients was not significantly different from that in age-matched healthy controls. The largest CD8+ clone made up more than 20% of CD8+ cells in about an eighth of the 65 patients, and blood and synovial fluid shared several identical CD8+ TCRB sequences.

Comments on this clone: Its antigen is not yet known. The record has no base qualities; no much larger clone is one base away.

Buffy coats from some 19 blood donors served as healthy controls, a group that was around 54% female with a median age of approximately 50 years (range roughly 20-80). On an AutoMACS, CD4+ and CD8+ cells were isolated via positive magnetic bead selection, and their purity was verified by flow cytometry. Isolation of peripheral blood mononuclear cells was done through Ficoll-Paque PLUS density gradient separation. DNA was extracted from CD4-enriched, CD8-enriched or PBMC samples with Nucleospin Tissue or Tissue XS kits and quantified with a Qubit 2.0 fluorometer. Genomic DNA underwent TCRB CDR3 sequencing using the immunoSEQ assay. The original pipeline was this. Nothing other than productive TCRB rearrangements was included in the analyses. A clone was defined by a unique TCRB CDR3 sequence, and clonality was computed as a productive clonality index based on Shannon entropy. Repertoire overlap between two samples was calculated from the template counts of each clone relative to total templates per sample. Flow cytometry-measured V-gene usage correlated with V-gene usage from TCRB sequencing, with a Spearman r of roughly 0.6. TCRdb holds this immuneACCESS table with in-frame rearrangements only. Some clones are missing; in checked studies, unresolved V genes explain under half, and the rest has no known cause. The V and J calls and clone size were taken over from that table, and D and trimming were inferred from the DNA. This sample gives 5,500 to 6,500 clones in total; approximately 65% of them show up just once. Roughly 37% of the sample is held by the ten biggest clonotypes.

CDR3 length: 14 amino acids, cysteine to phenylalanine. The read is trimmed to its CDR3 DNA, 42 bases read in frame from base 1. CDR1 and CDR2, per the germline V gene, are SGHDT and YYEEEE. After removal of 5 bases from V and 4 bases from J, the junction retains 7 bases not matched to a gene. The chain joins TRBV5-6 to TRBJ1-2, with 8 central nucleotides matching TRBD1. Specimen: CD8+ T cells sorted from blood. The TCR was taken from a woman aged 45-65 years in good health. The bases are TGTGCCAGCAGTCCCGGGACAGGCCTCTATGGCTACACCTTC. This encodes CASSPGTGLYGYTF. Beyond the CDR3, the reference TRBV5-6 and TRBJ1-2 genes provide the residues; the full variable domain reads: DAGVTQSPTHLIKTRGQQVTLRCSPKSGHDTVSWYQQALGQGPQFIFQYYEEEERQRGNFPDRFSGHQFPNYSSELNVNALLLGDSALYLCASSPGTGLYGYTFGSGTRLTVV.